This TCR beta chain appears in the sequencing data of a study of OX40 agonist ivuxolimab in advanced cancers. Notes on the study in general: Expanded peripheral T cells had an undetermined antigen specificity.

Germline lookup yields CDR1 SGHNT and CDR2 YYREEE (reference sequence). This CDR3 contains 12 residues. Trimming removed 1 base at V and 7 bases at J, with 8 bases between. With respect to this clone: As yet, its antigen is unknown.

The protocol was immunoSEQ multiplex PCR, while the TCRdb copy is restricted to in-frame clones and leaves out a portion. The data contain tens of thousands of clones, approximately 90% of them singletons. The sequences come from CD4+ or CD8+ T cells sorted from blood, collected in a trial of the OX40 agonist ivuxolimab. This TCR came from an adult with an advanced solid tumor such as melanoma, head and neck, liver or kidney cancer. The rearrangement uses TRBV5-4 and TRBJ1-1; D is possibly TRBD1 (6 bases). As DNA, the CDR3 is TGTGCCAGCAGCTTGACAGGGCTTGAAGCTTTCTTT. Its protein product is CASSLTGLEAFF.